One sample yielded the 24 T cell receptor beta chains listed below, sequenced in a study of T cell repertoires in aging, cancer and after chemotherapy. Amplification of TCR beta used genomic DNA extracted from peripheral blood. Multiplex touch-down PCR with TRB-A/B primers amplified rearranged V-D-J TRB sequences. TCRdb reanalysed the multiplex PCR reads using MiXCR and keeps one entry per CDR3 protein. The table has under 5,500 distinct CDR3 sequences, roughly a third seen once. Sequencing was performed on blood. The receptor source for this set is a human donor with a blood cancer.

This sequence joins TRBV30 and TRBJ2-7, with TRBD1 identical over 8 bases. The germline CDR1 and CDR2 sequences are GTSNPN and SVGIG (reference sequence). V dropped 0 bases and J dropped 7; count of bases not matched to a gene: 8. The length of the CDR3 is 14 residues. CDR3 in amino acids: CAWSVSQGAREQYF. The CDR3 DNA reads as TGTGCCTGGAGTGTGTCTCAGGGGGCGCGGGAGCAGTACTTC.

This clonotype came up a few times. This chain links TRBV6-5 with TRBJ1-2; D is possibly TRBD1 (6 bases). The CDR3 loop spans 17 amino acids. Trimming stripped 6 bases from V and 1 base from J, with 21 bases between. Looked up from germline, CDR1 is MNHEY and CDR2 is SVGAGI. DNA of the CDR3: TGTGCCAGCAGCTCTGTGAGGACAGTTAACCGTAACTATGGCTACACCTTC. Its protein product is CASSSVRTVNRNYGYTF.

The chain couples TRBV20-1 to TRBJ1-1, with D unresolved. Trimming cost V 6 bases and J 3 bases, with 17 bases left between them. CDR3 length: 14 residues. Germline loops: CDR1 DFQATT, CDR2 SNEGSKA (reference sequence). CDR3 amino acids: CSADDSRSHTEAFF. DNA for the CDR3: TGCAGTGCAGACGACTCCCGCTCCCACACTGAAGCTTTCTTT.

This clonotype was seen a handful of times. J is TRBJ1-5 and V is TRBV20-1; D call uncertain. Germline CDR1 reads DFQATT; CDR2 reads SNEGSKA (reference sequence). V dropped 2 bases and J dropped 4 bases, with 12 bases sitting between them. This CDR3 spans 14 amino acids. CDR3 sequence reads: CSARSPGDNQPQHF. The CDR3 nucleotides are TGCAGTGCTAGAAGCCCTGGGGATAATCAGCCCCAGCATTTT.

V is TRBV19 and J is TRBJ1-1; D not resolved. The V end lost 6 bases, the J end lost 1 base, and 9 bases lay between the germline ends. The V gene's germline CDR1 is LNHDA and CDR2 SQIVND (reference sequence). The CDR3 contains 13 residues. The CDR3 reads CASRATENTEAFF. The CDR3 nucleotides read TGTGCCAGTAGGGCGACCGAGAACACTGAAGCTTTCTTT.

About this clonotype itself: Possible read error: a much larger clone is one base away. V usage is TRBV6-2 or TRBV6-3 and J usage is TRBJ2-5; the match to TRBD2 covers 11 bases. CDR1 is MNHEY and CDR2 is SVGEGT in the germline V gene. The CDR3 loop spans 15 amino acids. V lost 2 bases and J lost 11; bases outside the gene matches: 10. In nucleotides, the CDR3 is TGTGCCAGCAGTTACATGACTAGCGGGAACAATGAGCAGTACTTC. Its translation is CASSYMTSGNNEQYF.

V and J are TRBV10-3 and TRBJ2-5; 12 nucleotides match TRBD2. V lost 8 bases, J lost 4 bases, and 8 bases stayed unmatched. The CDR3 extends over 15 amino acids. The germline V gene encodes CDR1 ENHRY and CDR2 SYGVKD. The CDR3 protein is CAIGSLAGGRETQYF. The CDR3 nucleotides read TGTGCCATCGGGAGTCTAGCGGGGGGGAGAGAGACCCAGTACTTC.

By its share, this clonotype is medium-sized. The genes are TRBV12-3 or TRBV12-4 and TRBJ2-1; the match to TRBD2 covers 8 bases. The CDR3 loop spans 14 amino acids. V lost 7 bases, J lost 4 bases, and 6 bases stayed unmatched. CDR3 coding DNA: TGTGCCAGCACCGGACTAGCCCTGTACAATGAGCAGTTCTTC. The encoded protein is CASTGLALYNEQFF.

By frequency in the sample, this clonotype is medium-sized. The genes are TRBV6-5 and TRBJ2-2, with 7 bases that match TRBD1. The CDR3 runs to 16 residues. Germline V CDR1 and CDR2: MNHEY, SVGAGI. Trimming at V came to 2 bases and at J to 1 base, leaving 4 bases not matched to a gene. The CDR3 sequence: CASSYEGGRNTGELFF. DNA for the CDR3: TGTGCCAGCAGTTACGAAGGGGGCCGGAACACCGGGGAGCTGTTTTTT.

As for this clonotype: At one end the junction does not follow the germline gene, possibly because of a read error. The chain combines TRBV5-6 with TRBJ2-3, with 8 positions matching TRBD2. This CDR3 is built from 16 residues. The germline gives CDR1 SGHDT, CDR2 YYEEEE. This CDR3 is CASSLERGRSTDTQYF. The CDR3 DNA is TGCGCCAGCAGCCTAGAGCGGGGGAGAAGCACAGATACGCAGTATTTT.

The genes are TRBV27 and TRBJ1-5; D is possibly TRBD1 (5 bases). Trimming took 4 bases from V and 2 from J, leaving 15 bases between them. The CDR3 is 16 amino acids. Germline V lookup: CDR1 MNHEY, CDR2 SMNVEV (reference sequence). The CDR3 region is CASSSHLGVGNQPQHF. The CDR3 DNA is TGTGCCAGCAGTTCCCACCTAGGGGTAGGCAATCAGCCCCAGCATTTT.

In its sample, this clonotype was seen a few times. The CDR3: CASSQSGNNYGYTF. The CDR3, as DNA: TGTGCCAGTAGCCAGTCAGGAAATAACTATGGCTACACCTTC. The chain uses TRBV19 and TRBJ1-2; D is unresolved. The V gene's germline CDR1 is LNHDA and CDR2 SQIVND (reference sequence). The CDR3 has 14 amino acids. V was clipped by 6 bases and J by 1 base, with 12 bases between them.

The genes are TRBV19 and TRBJ2-7; no definite D call. This CDR3 spans 13 amino acids. V was shortened by 5 bases and J by 2 bases, with 10 bases between the two germline ends. Germline V gene data show CDR1 as LNHDA and CDR2 as SQIVND (reference sequence). The CDR3 loop reads CASSPDGTYEQYF. The CDR3, as DNA: TGTGCCAGTAGTCCAGATGGGACCTACGAGCAGTACTTC.

The rearrangement joins TRBV12-3 or TRBV12-4 to TRBJ2-1, with D tentatively TRBD1 or TRBD2 (6 bases each). V gave up 2 bases and J gave up 1 base, with 15 bases separating them. The CDR3 covers 17 residues. The CDR3, as DNA: TGTGCCAGCAGTTTAAAGTGGGGGGCTGGGTCCTACAATGAGCAGTTCTTC. Protein sequence: CASSLKWGAGSYNEQFF.

V and J are TRBV18 and TRBJ2-5; TRBD1 aligns across 8 bases. In germline, CDR1 is KGHSH, CDR2 LQKENI. The CDR3 runs to 13 residues. V lost 3 bases and J lost 5; bases outside the gene matches: 2. Here the CDR3 DNA reads TGTGCCAGCTCACCTGGACAGGGTGAGACCCAGTACTTC. Its protein product is CASSPGQGETQYF.

The chain carries TRBV6-4 and TRBJ2-5; 11 positions match TRBD2. The CDR3 covers 15 residues. Germline trimming cut 6 bases from V and 4 bases from J; bases unmatched to any gene: 7. The germline V gene encodes CDR1 MRHNA and CDR2 SNTAGT. CDR3 sequence reads: CASSSGTSGVETQYF. As DNA, the CDR3 is TGTGCCAGCAGCTCCGGGACTAGCGGTGTAGAGACCCAGTACTTC.

Relative to its sample, this clonotype is medium-sized. The rearrangement links TRBV6-5 to TRBJ2-3; TRBD1 or TRBD2 may be the D gene (5 bases each). Per the germline V gene, CDR1 is MNHEY and CDR2 is SVGAGI. Trimming removed 5 bases at V and 0 bases at J, with 15 bases between. The CDR3 covers 16 residues. As DNA, the CDR3 is TGTGCCAGCAGTGAGGGACCTGAGGTTAGCACAGATACGCAGTATTTT. It specifies CASSEGPEVSTDTQYF.

This clonotype appeared a few times. The rearrangement joins TRBV5-4 to TRBJ1-6; D is unclear. Trimming stripped 0 bases from V and 0 bases from J, with 4 bases between. Germline V lookup: CDR1 SGHNT, CDR2 YYREEE (reference sequence). The CDR3 spans 15 residues. The CDR3 protein is CASSLGSSYNSPLHF. The CDR3 DNA reads TGTGCCAGCAGCTTGGGCAGCTCCTATAATTCACCCCTCCACTTT.

The rearrangement uses TRBV19 and TRBJ2-3; D is perhaps TRBD1 (6 bases). The length of the CDR3 is 15 residues. Germline V gene lookup returns CDR1 LNHDA and CDR2 SQIVND (reference sequence). V was clipped by 5 bases and J by 0 bases, with 12 bases between them. The DNA for the CDR3 is TGTGCCAGTAGTGAAACAGGGAAGAGCACAGATACGCAGTATTTT. Translating it yields CASSETGKSTDTQYF.

This clonotype appeared a few times. The rearrangement uses TRBV6-5 and TRBJ2-2, with D perhaps matching TRBD1 (6 bases). This CDR3 has 14 amino acids. Germline-derived CDR1 and CDR2 are MNHEY and SVGAGI. V was shortened by 7 bases and J by 0 bases, with 9 bases between the two germline ends. The CDR3 bases are TGTGCCAGCACCGGGGACACGAACACCGGGGAGCTGTTTTTT. Amino acid sequence: CASTGDTNTGELFF.

This clonotype rates as medium-sized. This sequence joins TRBV12-3 or TRBV12-4 and TRBJ2-1; weak D call: TRBD2 (5 bases). CDR3 size: 14 residues. V shed 4 bases and J shed 0 bases, with 7 bases lying between them. Here the CDR3 reads CASSSGGSYNEQFF. CDR3 DNA sequence: TGTGCCAGCAGTTCCGGAGGCTCCTACAATGAGCAGTTCTTC.

A note on this clonotype: Since a much larger clone is just one base distant, this may be a read error. The V gene is TRBV20-1, the J gene TRBJ2-2; 9 positions match TRBD2. Germline CDR1 DFQATT, CDR2 SNEGSKA (reference sequence). V shed 3 bases, J shed 5 bases, and the junction held 4 bases outside the gene matches. The CDR3 sequence is 14 residues long. As DNA, the CDR3 is TGCAGTGCTAGGCGGGGGGGCCAAACCGGGGAGCTGTTTTTT. Translating gives CSARRGGQTGELFF.

J is TRBJ1-1 and V is TRBV5-1, with 8 bases fitting TRBD1. The germline CDR1 and CDR2 sequences are SGHRS and YFSETQ. The CDR3 consists of 16 residues. V lost 4 bases and J lost 6; bases outside the gene matches: 14. CDR3 DNA sequence: TGCGCCAGCAGCCAAAATGCTGGACAGGGTTCGGCTGAAGCTTTCTTT. Translating it yields CASSQNAGQGSAEAFF.

This clonotype was picked up a small number of times. V is TRBV19 and J is TRBJ2-1; 9 bases match TRBD1. The CDR3 has 14 amino acids. The J segment lost 7 bases and the V segment lost 2 bases, leaving 3 bases of the junction unmatched. Germline-derived CDR1 and CDR2 are LNHDA and SQIVND (reference sequence). The CDR3 nucleotides read TGTGCCAGTAGTATAAAACAGGGGGCTAATGAGCAGTTCTTC. It specifies CASSIKQGANEQFF.